Listed below are T cell receptor beta chains from one sample, sequenced in a study of T-cell memory formation after mild COVID-19. TCRdb called the 5' RACE reads again in MiXCR, with one record for every CDR3 protein. The sample includes approximately 65,000 distinct CDR3 sequences, approximately 15% of them seen just once. Sequencing input: PBMCs or a T cell subset sorted from them (not recorded which). The receptors were sampled from an adult woman who had mild COVID-19 (a few samples of this study predate the infection). Cell type and time point are not known. Both conserved end residues are part of each CDR3. The D gene is left open where the match is weak. A clone size is listed for some rows: how often the clone was seen (once, few, many), or a class if it is expanded.

d_call: .; j_call: TRBJ1-2; clone_size: few; v_call: TRBV12-3/TRBV12-4; cdr3_nt: TGTGCCAGCACCCCCCCCGCTAACTATGGCTACACCTTC; cdr3_aa: CASTPPANYGYTF
d_call: TRBD1; j_call: TRBJ1-4; clone_size: .; v_call: TRBV6-2/TRBV6-3; cdr3_nt: TGTGCCAGCAGACTGACAGGGGGCGCAGAAAAACTGTTTTTT; cdr3_aa: CASRLTGGAEKLFF
d_call: .; j_call: TRBJ2-1; clone_size: .; v_call: TRBV7-9; cdr3_nt: TGTGCCAGCATCCAACCAGGGGCAGATGAGCAGTTCTTC; cdr3_aa: CASIQPGADEQFF
d_call: .; j_call: TRBJ1-2; clone_size: few; v_call: TRBV9; cdr3_nt: TGTGCCAGCAGCGTAGGGAAGGGAGTTCGTAGTGGCTACACCTTC; cdr3_aa: CASSVGKGVRSGYTF
d_call: TRBD2; j_call: TRBJ2-1; clone_size: few; v_call: TRBV7-9; cdr3_nt: TGTGCCAGCAGCCCCGGTGGGACTAGCGCCAGCTCCTACAATGAGCAGTTCTTC; cdr3_aa: CASSPGGTSASSYNEQFF
d_call: TRBD2; j_call: TRBJ2-1; clone_size: .; v_call: TRBV7-2; cdr3_nt: TGTGCCAGCAGCTTAGGGACTAGCGGGGCAAATGAGCAGTTCTTC; cdr3_aa: CASSLGTSGANEQFF
d_call: .; j_call: TRBJ1-4; clone_size: .; v_call: TRBV12-3/TRBV12-4; cdr3_nt: TGTGCCAGCAGTTTCGCGGCTGGAAATGAAAAACTGTTTTTT; cdr3_aa: CASSFAAGNEKLFF
d_call: .; j_call: TRBJ2-2; clone_size: few; v_call: TRBV7-9; cdr3_nt: TGTGCCAGCAGTACCGTGAACACCGGGGAGCTGTTTTTT; cdr3_aa: CASSTVNTGELFF
d_call: .; j_call: TRBJ1-1; clone_size: many; v_call: TRBV29-1; cdr3_nt: TGCAGCGTTGTTTATACTGAAGCTTTCTTT; cdr3_aa: CSVVYTEAFF
d_call: .; j_call: TRBJ2-1; clone_size: .; v_call: TRBV5-1; cdr3_nt: TGCGCCAGCAGCTTGATGGGGCCCGCGAATGAGCAGTTCTTC; cdr3_aa: CASSLMGPANEQFF
d_call: .; j_call: TRBJ2-1; clone_size: .; v_call: TRBV7-7; cdr3_nt: TGTGCCAGCAGCTCTCCGGGGAATGAGCAGTTCTTC; cdr3_aa: CASSSPGNEQFF
d_call: TRBD1; j_call: TRBJ1-1; clone_size: .; v_call: TRBV20-1; cdr3_nt: TGCAGTGCTAGTGATACCGGGACAGGGGATCCCGCTGAAGCTTTCTTT; cdr3_aa: CSASDTGTGDPAEAFF
d_call: .; j_call: TRBJ2-1; clone_size: .; v_call: TRBV7-6; cdr3_nt: TGTGCCAGCAGCTTAGGGAGTAGTCCCAATGAGCAGTTCTTC; cdr3_aa: CASSLGSSPNEQFF
d_call: .; j_call: TRBJ1-1; clone_size: .; v_call: TRBV11-3; cdr3_nt: TGTGCCAGCAGCTTACCCGGGGAGGGAAGCACTGAAGCTTTCTTT; cdr3_aa: CASSLPGEGSTEAFF
d_call: .; j_call: TRBJ2-7; clone_size: few; v_call: TRBV4-3; cdr3_nt: TGCGCCAGCAGCCTGGGTACAACAAGGGAGCAGTACTTC; cdr3_aa: CASSLGTTREQYF
d_call: .; j_call: TRBJ2-3; clone_size: .; v_call: TRBV4-2; cdr3_nt: TGTGCCAGCAGCCAAGAAGGGGGGTTCGGGTTCACAGATACGCAGTATTTT; cdr3_aa: CASSQEGGFGFTDTQYF
d_call: .; j_call: TRBJ2-1; clone_size: few; v_call: TRBV25-1; cdr3_nt: TGTGCCAGCATCACCCCGGGGAATGAGCAGTTCTTC; cdr3_aa: CASITPGNEQFF
d_call: TRBD1; j_call: TRBJ2-7; clone_size: .; v_call: TRBV9; cdr3_nt: TGTGCCAGCAGCGTAGGACAGGGGAGTGGGTACGAGCAGTACTTC; cdr3_aa: CASSVGQGSGYEQYF
d_call: TRBD1; j_call: TRBJ1-6; clone_size: few; v_call: TRBV11-3; cdr3_nt: TGTGCCAGCAGCTCGGAAGAGTGGACAGGGTCCAATTCACCCCTCCACTTT; cdr3_aa: CASSSEEWTGSNSPLHF
d_call: .; j_call: TRBJ2-3; clone_size: .; v_call: TRBV27; cdr3_nt: TGTGCCAGCAGTCCAGAAGTGGGGGATACGCAGTATTTT; cdr3_aa: CASSPEVGDTQYF
d_call: .; j_call: TRBJ1-1; clone_size: few; v_call: TRBV10-2; cdr3_nt: TGCGCCAGCAGTGAGTGGGTCACTGAAGCTTTCTTT; cdr3_aa: CASSEWVTEAFF
d_call: .; j_call: TRBJ1-1; clone_size: .; v_call: TRBV9; cdr3_nt: TGTGCCAGCAGCGTAGGACAGGCTAACACTGAAGCTTTCTTT; cdr3_aa: CASSVGQANTEAFF
d_call: .; j_call: TRBJ2-7; clone_size: .; v_call: TRBV19; cdr3_nt: TGTGCCAGTAGTATACAGCCGTACGAGCAGTACTTC; cdr3_aa: CASSIQPYEQYF
d_call: .; j_call: TRBJ1-2; clone_size: .; v_call: TRBV9; cdr3_nt: TGTGCCAGCAGCGCCTTAGACAGGCCCGGCTATGGCTACACCTTC; cdr3_aa: CASSALDRPGYGYTF
d_call: TRBD1; j_call: TRBJ2-1; clone_size: few; v_call: TRBV18; cdr3_nt: TGTGCCAGCTCACCCAGGACAGGGAACAATGAGCAGTTCTTC; cdr3_aa: CASSPRTGNNEQFF
d_call: TRBD1; j_call: TRBJ2-1; clone_size: few; v_call: TRBV6-5; cdr3_nt: TGTGCCAGCAGCAGGGGGCTGGGTTTCGATGAGCAGTTCTTC; cdr3_aa: CASSRGLGFDEQFF
d_call: .; j_call: TRBJ2-5; clone_size: .; v_call: TRBV19; cdr3_nt: TGTGCCAGTGGCGTCGGGACGGGGGAAGAGACCCAGTACTTC; cdr3_aa: CASGVGTGEETQYF
d_call: .; j_call: TRBJ2-5; clone_size: .; v_call: TRBV12-3/TRBV12-4; cdr3_nt: TGTGCCAGCAGTATACTGGGGCCCTTGGAGACCCAGTACTTC; cdr3_aa: CASSILGPLETQYF
d_call: TRBD1; j_call: TRBJ2-1; clone_size: few; v_call: TRBV5-6; cdr3_nt: TGTGCCAGCAGCTTGGGGACAGGGAATCATGAGCAGTTCTTC; cdr3_aa: CASSLGTGNHEQFF
d_call: TRBD2; j_call: TRBJ2-1; clone_size: few; v_call: TRBV5-1; cdr3_nt: TGCGCCAGCAGCTTAACTAGCGGGGGGAACAATGAGCAGTTCTTC; cdr3_aa: CASSLTSGGNNEQFF
d_call: .; j_call: TRBJ2-1; clone_size: many; v_call: TRBV7-9; cdr3_nt: TGTGCCAGCAGCTTACAGCCCTCGAATGAGCAGTTCTTC; cdr3_aa: CASSLQPSNEQFF
d_call: .; j_call: TRBJ2-5; clone_size: .; v_call: TRBV7-8; cdr3_nt: TGTGCCAGCAGCTCCAACGACGGCCCCGCCCGCAAGACCCAGTACTTC; cdr3_aa: CASSSNDGPARKTQYF
d_call: .; j_call: TRBJ1-1; clone_size: .; v_call: TRBV29-1; cdr3_nt: TGCAGCGTTGAGTTAGGAGTTGCGAACACTGAAGCTTTCTTT; cdr3_aa: CSVELGVANTEAFF
d_call: .; j_call: TRBJ2-5; clone_size: few; v_call: TRBV3-1; cdr3_nt: TGTGCCAGCAGCCTCCGACCGGAGACCCAGTACTTC; cdr3_aa: CASSLRPETQYF
d_call: .; j_call: TRBJ2-2; clone_size: many; v_call: TRBV7-8; cdr3_nt: TGTGCCAGCAGCTTAGTATTTTCCGGGGAGCTGTTTTTT; cdr3_aa: CASSLVFSGELFF
d_call: TRBD2; j_call: TRBJ2-1; clone_size: once; v_call: TRBV24-1; cdr3_nt: TGTGCCACCGGGCCGGGGGGGGCTTACAATGAGCAGTTCTTC; cdr3_aa: CATGPGGAYNEQFF
d_call: .; j_call: TRBJ2-7; clone_size: few; v_call: TRBV6-5; cdr3_nt: TGTGCCAGCAGTTACTCCGCCGGGACGTACTACGAGCAGTACTTC; cdr3_aa: CASSYSAGTYYEQYF
d_call: TRBD2; j_call: TRBJ2-1; clone_size: .; v_call: TRBV6-2/TRBV6-3; cdr3_nt: TGTGCCAGCAGACCCCCCGGGAGGGAGGGAATAAATGAGCAGTTCTTC; cdr3_aa: CASRPPGREGINEQFF
d_call: .; j_call: TRBJ2-5; clone_size: few; v_call: TRBV7-9; cdr3_nt: TGTGCCAGCAGCCGCCAGGAGACCCAGTACTTC; cdr3_aa: CASSRQETQYF